This T cell receptor (beta chain) was sequenced in a study of post-analysis software for immune sequencing data (dated by TCRdb to between 2014 and 2017). About the study as a whole: Recorded disease courses included relapsing-remitting, secondary progressive and progressive-relapsing multiple sclerosis, with some patients lacking subtype annotation. The multiple sclerosis patient repertoires were compared with roughly twelve previously published healthy control repertoires from donors aged about 6 to 28 years. A subset of samples was prepared in parallel using single-end sample barcoding, then pooled and co-amplified after Illumina adapter ligation.

Receptors were amplified or captured by PCR. Sequencer: Illumina HiSeq 2500. To reduce PCR and sequencing biases, unique molecular identifiers were built into the TCR beta cDNA libraries. Some 500,000 cDNA molecules were obtained for every 1 to 10 million input T cells, so each molecule roughly corresponded to one T cell. Patient libraries were prepared and sequenced with the same protocol used for the earlier healthy control dataset. Samples belonging to the same batch were prepared together, multiplexed and sequenced on a shared HiSeq lane. For the original study's pipeline: Raw barcoded reads were processed with MIGEC, and single-read molecular identifier groups were discarded before consensus assembly and CDR3 extraction. VDJtools was used for post-analysis of the clonotype tables, with diversity normalized by down-sampling every dataset to the smallest sample size. To correct batch-related cross-sample contamination, repertoire overlap clustering matched CDR3 amino acid sequences but not nucleotide sequences. TCRdb cleaned the public reads at Q25 with fastp, built clones with MiXCR and kept in-frame beta chains. One record per CDR3 amino acid sequence lists the most common genes and DNA. TCRdb's processing, not the study's, gives the V and J calls here. The sample records about 540,000 distinct CDR3 sequences, around a third of which are singletons. The ten biggest clones cover around 6.1% of the sample.

Here V drops 8 bases and J drops 4 bases, and the junction holds 5 bases not matched to any gene. The CDR3 measures 12 amino acids from cysteine to phenylalanine. CDR3 DNA only is kept here, 36 bases in frame from base 1. CDR1 SNHLY and CDR2 FYNNEI were looked up in the germline V gene. Many counts were recorded for this clonotype. Its antigen remains unidentified. No much larger clone is present one base from it, and per-base qualities are unavailable. To demonstrate the VDJtools post-analysis software, the study profiled TCR beta repertoires from the peripheral blood of about a dozen young patients with multiple sclerosis. The multiple sclerosis patients were children and adolescents ranging in age from 6 to 15 years. The investigation overall reported the following: The control group was slightly older than the multiple sclerosis patient group. Compared with controls, multiple sclerosis patients had significantly lower normalized Chao1 diversity, a finding suggesting substantial peripheral T-cell clonal expansion. Direct clustering with F measure revealed strong co-clustering of samples prepared in the same batch, which led to a batch-effect correction. Patients showed significantly higher frequencies than controls for about 5 TRBV segments, among them TRBV5-6, TRBV5-1 and TRBV20-1.

The chain is encoded by TRBV2 joined to TRBJ2-7, with 7 junctional bases fitting TRBD2. Sequencing input: blood. The TCR sequence derives from a girl aged 2-17 years with multiple sclerosis. CDR3 protein: CASHRAGYEQYF. Here is the DNA: TGTGCCAGCCATCGAGCGGGGTACGAGCAGTACTTC.